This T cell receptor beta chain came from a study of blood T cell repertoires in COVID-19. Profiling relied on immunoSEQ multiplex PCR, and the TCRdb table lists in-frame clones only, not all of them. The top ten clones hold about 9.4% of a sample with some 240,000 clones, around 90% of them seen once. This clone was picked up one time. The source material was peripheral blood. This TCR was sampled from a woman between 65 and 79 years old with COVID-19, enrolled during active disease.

CDR3 region: CASSTHTGTRINEQFF. The CDR3 DNA is TGTGCCAGCAGCACCCACACCGGGACTAGGATAAATGAGCAGTTCTTC. The rearrangement links TRBV9 to TRBJ2-1, with TRBD2 identical over 8 bases. Trimming at V came to 4 bases and at J to 7 bases, leaving 13 bases not matched to a gene. CDR3 length equals 16 residues. Germline lookup yields CDR1 SGDLS and CDR2 YYNGEE.